Below, 5 T cell receptor beta chains from the same sample are listed, as sequenced in a study of CD8+ T cells in alopecia areata (dated by TCRdb to 2016 to 2019). Library method: the immunoSEQ multiplex PCR assay. To provide template for TCR sequencing, every sample had RNA extracted and reverse transcribed into cDNA. TCRdb took this table from immuneACCESS and kept in-frame rearrangements with V and J called. Such tables lack part of the clones; where checked against another copy, unresolved V genes explain under half of the gap, and the rest is unexplained. Present in this sample are over 150,000 clones, around 56% of which were seen just once. In total, the top ten clones hold less than 0.8% of the sample. What the time point label conveys for this sample: four to five weeks on oral tofacitinib. Reading the label with the study, this specimen's treatment or condition is: oral pan-JAK inhibitor, 5-10 mg twice daily.

The sequencing here drew on CD4+ T cells sorted from blood, taken at week 4, from a patient treated with tofacitinib. The receptor set was obtained from a human donor with alopecia areata.

This clone has only a few counts. The chain carries TRBV2 and TRBJ2-7; TRBD2 agrees at 10 bases. Germline-derived CDR1 and CDR2 are SNHLY and FYNNEI. The V and J ends lost 4 bases and 2 bases, in that order; junction bases with no gene match: 5. This CDR3 has 15 residues. The CDR3 loop is CASSASGRAAYEQYF. As DNA, the CDR3 is TGTGCCAGCAGTGCCAGCGGGAGGGCAGCCTACGAGCAGTACTTC.

The chain combines TRBV29-1 with TRBJ2-5; 9 positions match TRBD2. Germline values: CDR1 SQVTM, CDR2 ANQGSEA. V dropped 0 bases and J dropped 3; count of bases not matched to a gene: 5. This CDR3 comprises 15 residues. The CDR3 nucleotides are TGCAGCGTTGAAGAAGTGGTAGCGGGAGAAGAGACCCAGTACTTC. Its protein product is CSVEEVVAGEETQYF.

The chain joins TRBV6-1 to TRBJ2-3, with D perhaps matching TRBD2 (7 bases). The CDR3 spans 14 residues. V was shortened by 7 bases and J by 0 bases, with 11 bases between the two germline ends. CDR1 is MNHNS, CDR2 SASEGT, per germline. The CDR3 coding sequence is TGTGCCAGCACGGGGGGCGTGAGCACAGATACGCAGTATTTT. Protein product: CASTGGVSTDTQYF.

V gene TRBV6-5 combines with J gene TRBJ2-1; weak D call: TRBD1 (5 bases). Germline V gives CDR1 MNHEY, CDR2 SVGAGI. The CDR3 runs to 11 residues. Trimming left V 5 bases short and J 6 bases short, with 5 bases between. CDR3 DNA sequence: TGTGCCAGCAGTCAGGGCAATGAGCAGTTCTTC. Protein: CASSQGNEQFF.

The rearrangement links TRBV29-1 to TRBJ1-1; D not certain. From germline, CDR1 is SQVTM and CDR2 ANQGSEA. Trimming shortened V by 4 bases and J by 3 bases, and 15 bases separated the two germline ends. This CDR3 region has 14 residues. The CDR3 sequence is CSVVRGFLDTEAFF. The CDR3 DNA reads as TGCAGCGTTGTTAGAGGGTTTCTGGACACTGAAGCTTTCTTT.